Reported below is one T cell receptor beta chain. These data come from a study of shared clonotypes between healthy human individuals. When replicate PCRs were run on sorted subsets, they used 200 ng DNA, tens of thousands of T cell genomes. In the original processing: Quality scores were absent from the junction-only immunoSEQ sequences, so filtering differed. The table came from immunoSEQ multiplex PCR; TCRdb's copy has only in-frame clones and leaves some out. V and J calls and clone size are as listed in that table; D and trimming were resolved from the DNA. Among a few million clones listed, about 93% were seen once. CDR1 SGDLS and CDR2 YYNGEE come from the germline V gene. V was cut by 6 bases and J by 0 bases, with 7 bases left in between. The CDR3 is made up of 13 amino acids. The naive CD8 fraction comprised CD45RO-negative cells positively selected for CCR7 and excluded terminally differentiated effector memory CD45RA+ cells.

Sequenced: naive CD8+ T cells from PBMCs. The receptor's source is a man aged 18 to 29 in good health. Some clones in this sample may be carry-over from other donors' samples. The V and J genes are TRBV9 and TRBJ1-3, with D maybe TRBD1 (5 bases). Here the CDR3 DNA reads TGTGCCAGCACAGGGACCTCTGGAAACACCATATATTTT. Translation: CASTGTSGNTIYF.